The next 14 T cell receptor beta chains were all read from a single sample in a study of shared clonotypes between healthy human individuals. Positive CCR7 selection of CD45RO-negative cells yielded the naive CD8 cells, and terminally differentiated effector memory CD45RA+ cells were excluded. Using immunoSEQ multiplex PCR, the repertoire was profiled, and TCRdb retains in-frame clones only, with some absent. Of hundreds of thousands of clones listed, 96% were seen once; the top ten hold around 0.1%. Input material: naive CD8+ T cells sorted from blood. All receptors come from a woman aged 30 to 39 in good health.

A single count supports this clone. The V and J genes are TRBV19 and TRBJ2-7; 8 bases agree with TRBD2. From germline, CDR1 is LNHDA and CDR2 SQIVND (reference sequence). CDR3 length: 14 amino acids. J was trimmed by 3 bases and V by 5 bases; bases with no gene match: 6. The CDR3 loop reads CASSAGLAYYEQYF. The DNA of the CDR3 is TGTGCCAGTAGTGCAGGACTAGCTTACTACGAGCAGTACTTC.

The chain links TRBV9 to TRBJ1-4; D not certain. The V gene lost 0 bases and the J gene lost 0 bases, with 9 bases spanning the gap. CDR1 and CDR2 from the germline V gene are SGDLS and YYNGEE. CDR3 size: 16 residues. The CDR3 DNA reads as TGTGCCAGCAGCGTAGAGGGAGGAGCAACTAATGAAAAACTGTTTTTT. It yields the protein CASSVEGGATNEKLFF. The complete variable domain, with remaining parts taken from reference TRBV9 and TRBJ1-4, reads DSGVTQTPKHLITATGQRVTLRCSPRSGDLSVYWYQQSLDQGLQFLIQYYNGEERAKGNILERFSAQQFPDLHSELNLSSLELGDSALYFCASSVEGGATNEKLFFGSGTQLSVL.

Here the CDR3 DNA reads TGTGCCAGCAGTACGGACGCGGTTTCCTACGAGCAGTACTTC. As protein: CASSTDAVSYEQYF. V usage is TRBV27 and J usage is TRBJ2-7; unclear D gene. This CDR3 spans 14 amino acids. Germline CDR1 reads MNHEY; CDR2 reads SMNVEV (reference sequence). V lost 5 bases and J lost 1, with 12 bases in between.

The chain links TRBV6-6 to TRBJ2-2; 9 nucleotides align to TRBD1. Germline CDR1 MNHNY, CDR2 SVGAGI (reference sequence). CDR3 length: 14 residues. After removal of 2 bases from V and 7 bases from J, the junction contained 2 bases not matched to a gene. The DNA for the CDR3 is TGTGCCAGCAGTTACGGGACAGGGATCGGGGAGCTGTTTTTT. Translating gives CASSYGTGIGELFF.

This clone was seen just once. V and J are TRBV11-3 and TRBJ1-1; D not resolved. There are 11 residues in the CDR3. The V gene's germline CDR1 is SGHNT and CDR2 YENEEA. The CDR3, as DNA: TGTGCGTGCCGACAGAACACTGAAGCTTTCTTT. Translated, it gives CACRQNTEAFF.

For this clone: Other DNA variants within this sample encode the same CDR3. This chain joins TRBV7-9 and TRBJ2-1; 15 nucleotides align to TRBD2. V trimming: 5 bases; J trimming: 5 bases; junction bases outside the gene matches: 4. The CDR3 runs to 16 residues. Per the germline V gene, CDR1 is SEHNR and CDR2 is FQNEAQ (reference sequence). As DNA, the CDR3 is TGTGCCAGCAGCCCCCGGACTAGCGGGAGGGACAATGAGCAGTTCTTC. Translated, it gives CASSPRTSGRDNEQFF.

The chain couples TRBV28 to TRBJ1-6; 8 bases are shared with TRBD1. Germline lookup yields CDR1 MDHEN and CDR2 SYDVKM. The V segment lost 3 bases and the J segment 9 bases; nucleotides outside the gene matches: 10. The CDR3 consists of 16 residues. This chain's CDR3 is CASSFGQGAYGSPLHF. CDR3 nucleotide sequence: TGTGCCAGCAGTTTTGGGCAGGGGGCCTATGGTTCACCCCTCCACTTT.

The chain is built from TRBV2 and TRBJ1-2, with no clear D. Germline V gives CDR1 SNHLY, CDR2 FYNNEI. The length of the CDR3 is 13 residues. The germline V and J ends were trimmed by 2 bases and 3 bases, with 7 bases remaining between them. In DNA, the CDR3 is TGTGCCAGCAGTGAATCAAATTACTATGGCTACACCTTC. Its translation is CASSESNYYGYTF. Full variable domain (missing parts from reference TRBV2 and TRBJ1-2): EPEVTQTPSHQVTQMGQEVILRCVPISNHLYFYWYRQILGQKVEFLVSFYNNEISEKSEIFDDQFSVERPDGSNFTLKIRSTKLEDSAMYFCASSESNYYGYTFGSGTRLTVV.

This chain uses TRBV27 with TRBJ2-7; D perhaps matches TRBD1 (5 bases). Germline CDR1 reads MNHEY; CDR2 reads SMNVEV (reference sequence). The germline V and J ends were trimmed by 6 bases and 3 bases, with 9 bases remaining between them. CDR3 length equals 12 residues. The CDR3, as DNA: TGTGCCAGCAGGTCCCAGGGCTACGAGCAGTACTTC. Amino acid sequence: CASRSQGYEQYF.

The chain recombines TRBV13 with TRBJ2-1; no firm D call. The CDR3 covers 14 residues. CDR1 and CDR2 (germline): PRHDT, FYEKMQ (reference sequence). Deletions cut 3 bases from V and 2 bases from J, with 8 bases between. CDR3 DNA: TGTGCCAGCAGCTTCGGCAAAACCTACAATGAGCAGTTCTTC. It is translated as CASSFGKTYNEQFF.

This rearrangement joins TRBV28 to TRBJ2-2, with 8 bases fitting TRBD2. The CDR3 extends over 15 amino acids. J gave up 4 bases and V 4 bases, and 5 bases lay outside the gene matches. CDR1 is MDHEN and CDR2 is SYDVKM in the germline V gene. Written as DNA, the CDR3 is TGTGCCAGCAGTTCCCCCCGGGGGGGCACCGGGGAGCTGTTTTTT. Translated, it gives CASSSPRGGTGELFF.

The chain combines TRBV6-5 with TRBJ2-2, with D possibly matching TRBD1 (6 bases). This CDR3 spans 15 amino acids. V lost 2 bases to trimming and J lost 1 base, with 8 bases between them. Germline-derived CDR1 and CDR2 are MNHEY and SVGAGI. This chain's CDR3 is CASSYQTGNTGELFF. CDR3 bases: TGTGCCAGCAGTTACCAGACAGGGAACACCGGGGAGCTGTTTTTT.

This chain joins TRBV5-1 and TRBJ1-2, with 7 bases matching TRBD1. Trimming cost V 1 base and J 1 base; bases outside gene matches: 7. This CDR3 is built from 16 residues. Per the germline V gene, CDR1 is SGHRS and CDR2 is YFSETQ. Here the CDR3 reads CASSLLGQQVNYGYTF. CDR3 coding DNA: TGCGCCAGCAGCTTGCTGGGACAGCAAGTTAACTATGGCTACACCTTC.

The chain recombines TRBV18 with TRBJ2-7; D uncertain. V gave up 5 bases and J gave up 3 bases, with 23 bases separating them. The CDR3 has 17 residues. CDR1 is KGHSH, CDR2 LQKENI, per germline. For the CDR3, the DNA is TGTGCCAGCTCAGACACCTCCTTAGTAGGGTACTACTACGAGCAGTACTTC. Its translation: CASSDTSLVGYYYEQYF.